The clone carrying this T cell receptor beta chain appeared once. These data belong to a study of PD-L1 blockade in urothelial cancer. Time point: pretreatment peripheral blood. A spike-in of synthetic TCR analog templates was added to each PCR. Assay: immunoSEQ multiplex PCR; the TCRdb copy retains only in-frame clones and omits some. The table includes 130,000 or so clones, less than 85% detected once. Trimming removed 8 bases from V and 3 bases from J; junction bases left unmatched: 7. CDR3 length: 14 amino acids. CDR1 SGHAT and CDR2 FQDESV come from the germline V gene (reference sequence). Here the sequenced sample was PBMCs, taken around atezolizumab (anti-PD-L1) treatment. The clonotype comes from a man aged 45 to 65 with urothelial cancer. V usage is TRBV11-1 and J usage is TRBJ2-1; 7 positions agree with TRBD1. CDR3 nucleotide sequence: TGTGCCAGCGGACCGGGACAGCACTACAATGAGCAGTTCTTC. The encoded protein is CASGPGQHYNEQFF.